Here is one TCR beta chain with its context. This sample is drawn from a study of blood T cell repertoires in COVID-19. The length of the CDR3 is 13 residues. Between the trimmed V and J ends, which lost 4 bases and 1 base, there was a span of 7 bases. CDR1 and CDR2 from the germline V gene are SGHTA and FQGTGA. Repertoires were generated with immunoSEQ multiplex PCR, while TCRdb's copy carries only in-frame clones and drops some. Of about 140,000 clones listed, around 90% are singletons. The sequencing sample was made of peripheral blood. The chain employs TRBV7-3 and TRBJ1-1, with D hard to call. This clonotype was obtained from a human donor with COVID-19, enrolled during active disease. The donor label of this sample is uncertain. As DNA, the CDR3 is TGTGCCAGCAGCTCCACTCAGAACACTGAAGCTTTCTTT. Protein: CASSSTQNTEAFF. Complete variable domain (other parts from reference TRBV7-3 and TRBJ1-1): GAGVSQTPSNKVTEKGKYVELRCDPISGHTALYWYRQSLGQGPEFLIYFQGTGAADDSGLPNDRFFAVRPEGSVSTLKIQRTERGDSAVYLCASSSTQNTEAFFGQGTRLTVV.